The 9 T cell receptor beta chains listed next were all sequenced from one sample in a study of memory CD4+ T cells and cytomegalovirus serostatus. The method was immunoSEQ multiplex PCR; TCRdb's version includes in-frame clones alone and lacks a portion of them. Seen here are about 46,000 clones, over 75% observed once, and the top ten hold approximately 0.6%. The sort gate was single viable CD3+CD4+CD8-CD45RO+ cells for memory CD4+ T cells. The sequencing input was memory CD4+ T cells from blood. These receptors came from an adult in good health and CMV-seronegative.

The chain is built from TRBV19 and TRBJ1-1, with D possibly being TRBD1 (6 bases). Germline assignment: CDR1 LNHDA and CDR2 SQIVND (reference sequence). With 11 bases removed from V and 3 bases from J, the gap between germline ends came to 13 bases. The CDR3 is 12 residues long. The CDR3 region has the DNA TGTGCCCGCTACGGACAGCACACTGAAGCTTTCTTT. This translates into CARYGQHTEAFF.

V is TRBV19 and J is TRBJ2-7, with TRBD1 identical over 8 bases. The CDR3 is 16 amino acids. The J segment lost 0 bases and the V segment lost 1 base, leaving 5 bases of the junction unmatched. The germline gives CDR1 LNHDA, CDR2 SQIVND (reference sequence). The CDR3 nucleotides are TGTGCCAGTAGTATAGGCGGAACAGGGGGCTCCTACGAGCAGTACTTC. This sequence encodes CASSIGGTGGSYEQYF.

V and J are TRBV13 and TRBJ1-1; D not certain. CDR3 length: 13 residues. Trimming removed 10 bases at V and 1 base at J, with 13 bases between. The V gene's germline CDR1 is PRHDT and CDR2 FYEKMQ (reference sequence). The CDR3 DNA is TGTGCCAACGTCCGACGGCCGAACACTGAAGCTTTCTTT. Amino acids: CANVRRPNTEAFF.

This chain links TRBV6-4 with TRBJ2-3; 8 positions match TRBD2. Per the germline V gene, CDR1 is MRHNA and CDR2 is SNTAGT. CDR3 length: 13 amino acids. V shed 5 bases, J shed 6 bases, and the junction held 4 bases outside the gene matches. In DNA form, the CDR3 reads TGTGCCAGCAGTCTAGCGGGTGGCGATACGCAGTATTTT. This codes for CASSLAGGDTQYF.

The gene calls are TRBV19 and TRBJ1-4, with D uncertain. The CDR3 consists of 11 residues. V was shortened by 6 bases and J by 4 bases, with 3 bases between the two germline ends. Germline-derived CDR1 and CDR2 are LNHDA and SQIVND (reference sequence). CDR3 bases: TGTGCCAGTAGGAATAATGAAAAACTGTTTTTT. Translation gives CASRNNEKLFF.

The chain couples TRBV2 to TRBJ2-7, with D possibly TRBD1 on 6 matching bases. Looked up from germline, CDR1 is SNHLY and CDR2 is FYNNEI. Trimming shortened V by 8 bases and J by 3 bases, and 20 bases separated the two germline ends. The CDR3 length is 15 residues. CDR3 bases: TGTGCCAGCCGTAATGGGGGCAGGGAGATCTACGAGCAGTACTTC. Encoded protein: CASRNGGREIYEQYF.

The chain combines TRBV5-6 with TRBJ1-1; D gene uncertain. The CDR3 contains 14 residues. Germline V gene data show CDR1 as SGHDT and CDR2 as YYEEEE. V was trimmed by 0 bases and J by 0 bases, leaving 6 bases between them. This chain's CDR3 is CASSLGQVNTEAFF. The CDR3 nucleotides are TGTGCCAGCAGCTTGGGCCAAGTGAACACTGAAGCTTTCTTT.

This rearrangement joins TRBV19 to TRBJ1-6, with 7 bases fitting TRBD1. Germline CDR1 reads LNHDA; CDR2 reads SQIVND (reference sequence). V shed 5 bases and J 9 bases; nucleotides not matched to a gene: 7. This CDR3 has 14 amino acids. CDR3 region: CASSVDRTSSPLHF. The DNA of the CDR3 is TGTGCCAGTAGTGTGGACAGGACTTCTTCACCCCTCCACTTT. Supplemented by reference TRBV19 and TRBJ1-6, the full variable domain reads DGGITQSPKYLFRKEGQNVTLSCEQNLNHDAMYWYRQDPGQGLRLIYYSQIVNDFQKGDIAEGYSVSREKKESFPLTVTSAQKNPTAFYLCASSVDRTSSPLHFGNGTRLTVT.

This clone was recorded only once. The chain couples TRBV6-1 to TRBJ1-1; no clear D gene. V dropped 8 bases and J dropped 5 bases, with 15 bases sitting between them. Per the germline V gene, CDR1 is MNHNS and CDR2 is SASEGT. This CDR3 contains 13 residues. The CDR3: CASLASGRTEAFF. The CDR3 bases are TGTGCCAGCTTAGCCTCAGGCCGTACTGAAGCTTTCTTT.